A selection of T cell receptor beta chains follows, all from one sample in a study of early T cells in non-severe SARS-CoV-2 infection. TCRdb analysed the 5' RACE reads with MiXCR anew, one entry per CDR3 protein. The sample consists of 25,000 to 35,000 distinct CDR3 sequences, under 6% of them appearing once. Sequenced: whole blood. The receptor set was obtained from an adult who was a healthcare worker with PCR-confirmed SARS-CoV-2 infection or an uninfected control (not recorded which). Both conserved end residues are part of each CDR3. D genes are given only for firm matches. For some rows the clone size is stated as once, few or many, or as a class when expanded; others skip it.

d_call,j_call,clone_size,v_call,cdr3_nt,cdr3_aa
.,TRBJ2-1,many,TRBV7-2,TGTGCCAGCAGCTTAGCCCCGGGACCGAACAATGAGCAGTTCTTC,CASSLAPGPNNEQFF
.,TRBJ2-1,many,TRBV10-3,TGTGCCATCAGCGAAACCTACAATGAGCAGTTCTTC,CAISETYNEQFF
.,TRBJ1-4,many,TRBV14,TGTGCCAGCAGCCAAGATGAAAAACTGTTTTTT,CASSQDEKLFF
TRBD2,TRBJ2-1,once,TRBV13,TGTGCCAGCAGCCCTAGCGGGAGACGCGATGAGCAGTTCTTC,CASSPSGRRDEQFF
.,TRBJ2-3,many,TRBV10-3,TGTGCCATCCGACCCCAGTTGGTTGCGGCAGATACGCAGTATTTT,CAIRPQLVAADTQYF
.,TRBJ2-1,few,TRBV12-3/TRBV12-4,TGTGCCAGCAGTTCTTGGGACAATGAGCAGTTCTTC,CASSSWDNEQFF
TRBD2,TRBJ2-1,many,TRBV7-8,TGTGCCAGCAGCTTACCCATACTAGCGGGAGTCAACAATGAGCAGTTCTTC,CASSLPILAGVNNEQFF
.,TRBJ2-7,many,TRBV28,TGTGCCAGCAGTCCGCTGTGGGGCAACGAGCAGTACTTC,CASSPLWGNEQYF
.,TRBJ2-2,many,TRBV7-8,TGTGCCAGCAGCTTCGTGGGCACGAACACCGGGGAGCTGTTTTTT,CASSFVGTNTGELFF
TRBD1,TRBJ1-6,.,TRBV4-3,TGCGCCAGCAGCCAAGGGAACAGGGGGAATTCACCCCTCCACTTT,CASSQGNRGNSPLHF
TRBD1,TRBJ2-2,many,TRBV3-1,TGTGCCAGCAGCCAAGGAGTAAGGGGGCGCACCGGGGAGCTGTTTTTT,CASSQGVRGRTGELFF
TRBD1,TRBJ1-2,many,TRBV12-3/TRBV12-4,TGTGCCAGCAGTGGGCCGGGACAGGGAAACTATGGCTACACCTTC,CASSGPGQGNYGYTF
.,TRBJ2-7,many,TRBV5-1,TGCGCCAGCAGCAAAGGACAAGACTACGAGCAGTACTTC,CASSKGQDYEQYF
TRBD1,TRBJ2-7,many,TRBV6-6,TGTGCCAGCAGCCCAGGGACAGAGAAGTACTTC,CASSPGTEKYF
.,TRBJ2-5,.,TRBV7-7,TGTGCCAGCAGCTTAGTTGGGGACCAAGAGACCCAGTACTTC,CASSLVGDQETQYF
TRBD1,TRBJ2-2,many,TRBV29-1,TGCAGCGTCAGGACAGGGGAGAACACCGGGGAGCTGTTTTTT,CSVRTGENTGELFF
.,TRBJ1-4,many,TRBV24-1,TGTGCCACCAGTGCGCCAGGTGGGGAAAAACTGTTTTTT,CATSAPGGEKLFF
.,TRBJ2-1,many,TRBV12-3/TRBV12-4,TGTGCCAGCAGTACCCGGGACTCCTACAATGAGCAGTTCTTC,CASSTRDSYNEQFF
.,TRBJ1-5,many,TRBV4-3,TGCGCCAGCAGCCAAGAAAACAGGTGGAATCAGCCCCAGCATTTT,CASSQENRWNQPQHF
.,TRBJ2-3,few,TRBV2,TGTGCCAGCGGGAAGAGTGGGTTTGGCACAGATACGCAGTATTTT,CASGKSGFGTDTQYF
.,TRBJ2-5,many,TRBV29-1,TGCAGCGTTGAGAGAGGGAGCGAGACCCAGTACTTC,CSVERGSETQYF
TRBD2,TRBJ2-5,many,TRBV14,TGTGCCAGCAGCCAAGGTTTGAGCGGGGGATACCAAGAGACCCAGTACTTC,CASSQGLSGGYQETQYF
TRBD1,TRBJ2-1,many,TRBV7-2,TGTGCCAGCAGCGCGAGGACAGGGGGCGCATACAATGAGCAGTTCTTC,CASSARTGGAYNEQFF
.,TRBJ2-1,many,TRBV12-3/TRBV12-4,TGTGCCAGCAGTTTAATGCGGGTATCCTACAATGAGCAGTTCTTC,CASSLMRVSYNEQFF
.,TRBJ2-5,many,TRBV7-2,TGTGCCAGCAGCTTAGTCAGACAAGAGACCCAGTACTTC,CASSLVRQETQYF
.,TRBJ2-7,many,TRBV24-1,TGTGCCACCAGTGAATCGTACGAGCAGTACTTC,CATSESYEQYF
.,TRBJ2-7,many,TRBV20-1,TGCAGTGCTGCACAGATACCCAACGTCTACGAGCAGTACTTC,CSAAQIPNVYEQYF
.,TRBJ1-5,many,TRBV20-1,TGCAGTGCTAGAGATGACGGCCCCATAAGCCAGCATTTT,CSARDDGPISQHF
.,TRBJ1-2,many,TRBV7-6,TGTGCCAGCAGCACAGAAAACTATGGCTACACCTTC,CASSTENYGYTF
TRBD1,TRBJ1-2,many,TRBV12-3/TRBV12-4,TGTGCCAGCAGTTCCCGACAGGGGCAGGGTGGCTACACCTTC,CASSSRQGQGGYTF
.,TRBJ2-6,many,TRBV7-9,TGTGCCAGCAGCTTAGAGGGGGCTGGGGCCAACGTCCTGACTTTC,CASSLEGAGANVLTF
.,TRBJ1-5,many,TRBV6-1,TGTGCCAGCAGTGAAGTGGATCAGCCCCAGCATTTT,CASSEVDQPQHF
.,TRBJ2-5,many,TRBV18,TGTGCCAGCTCATTGGGGTACCAAGAGACCCAGTACTTC,CASSLGYQETQYF
TRBD1,TRBJ2-3,.,TRBV6-5,TGTGCCAGCACGGCCGGGGACAGGGCGAGCACAGATACGCAGTATTTT,CASTAGDRASTDTQYF
.,TRBJ2-5,many,TRBV5-4,TGTGCCAGCAGCTTTCAAGCGGGTGAGACCCAGTACTTC,CASSFQAGETQYF
.,TRBJ1-2,many,TRBV11-3,TGTGCCAGCAGCTTAGCTGCAGTCTATGGCTACACCTTC,CASSLAAVYGYTF
.,TRBJ1-5,many,TRBV19,TGTGCCAGTAGTATCACCTCCGGCGGAAGCAATCAGCCCCAGCATTTT,CASSITSGGSNQPQHF
.,TRBJ1-5,few,TRBV19,TGTGCCAGTAGTCAGGGTGTGGATCAGCCCCAGCATTTT,CASSQGVDQPQHF
TRBD1,TRBJ1-4,few,TRBV7-9,TGTGCCAGCAGCGCCGACAGGGGCGCTGAAAAACTGTTTTTT,CASSADRGAEKLFF
TRBD2,TRBJ2-3,many,TRBV27,TGTGCCAGCAGTTTAACGGGGGGAAATACGCAGTATTTT,CASSLTGGNTQYF